Sequencing of this T cell receptor beta chain was carried out in a study of blood T cell repertoires in COVID-19. The ends lost 8 bases at V and 4 bases at J; junction bases unmatched: 6. The germline CDR1 and CDR2 sequences are MNHEY and SVGAGI. The CDR3 sequence is 13 residues long. The protocol was immunoSEQ multiplex PCR, while the TCRdb copy is restricted to in-frame clones and leaves out a portion. Here the sample spans approximately 66,000 clones, roughly 86% being singletons. The sequence came from a man between 60 and 75 years old with acute or convalescent COVID-19. Material for sequencing was peripheral blood. The chain employs TRBV6-5 and TRBJ2-5; TRBD1 agrees at 8 bases. The CDR3 coding sequence is TGTGCCAGCCTTCAGGGGGCGAGAGAGACCCAGTACTTC. Amino acid sequence: CASLQGARETQYF.